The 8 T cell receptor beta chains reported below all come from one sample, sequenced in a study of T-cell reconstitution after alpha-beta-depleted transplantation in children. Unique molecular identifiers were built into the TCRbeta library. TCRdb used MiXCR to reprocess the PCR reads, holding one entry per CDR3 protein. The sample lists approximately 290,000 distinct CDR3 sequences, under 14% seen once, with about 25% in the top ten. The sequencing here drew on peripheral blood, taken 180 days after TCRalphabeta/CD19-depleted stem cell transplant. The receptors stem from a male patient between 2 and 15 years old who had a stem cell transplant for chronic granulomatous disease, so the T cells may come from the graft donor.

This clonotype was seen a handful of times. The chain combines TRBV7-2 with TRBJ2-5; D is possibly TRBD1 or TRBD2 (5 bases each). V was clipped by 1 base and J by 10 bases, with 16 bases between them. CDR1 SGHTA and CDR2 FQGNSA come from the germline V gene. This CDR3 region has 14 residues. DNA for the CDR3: TGTGCCAGCAGCTTAGACTCCTCTCGGGGCGGCCAGTACTTC. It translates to CASSLDSSRGGQYF. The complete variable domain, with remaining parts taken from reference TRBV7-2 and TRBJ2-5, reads GAGVSQSPSNKVTEKGKDVELRCDPISGHTALYWYRQSLGQGLEFLIYFQGNSAPDKSGLPSDRFSAERTGGSVSTLTIQRTQQEDSAVYLCASSLDSSRGGQYFGPGTRLLVL.

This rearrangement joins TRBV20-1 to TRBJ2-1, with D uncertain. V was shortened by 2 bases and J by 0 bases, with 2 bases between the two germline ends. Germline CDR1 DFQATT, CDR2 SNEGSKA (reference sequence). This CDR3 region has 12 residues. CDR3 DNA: TGCAGTGCTAGACACTCCTACAATGAGCAGTTCTTC. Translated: CSARHSYNEQFF.

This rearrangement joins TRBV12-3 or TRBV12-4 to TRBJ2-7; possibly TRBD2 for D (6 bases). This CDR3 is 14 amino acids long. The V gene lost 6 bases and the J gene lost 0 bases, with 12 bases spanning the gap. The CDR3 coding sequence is TGTGCCAGCAGCCCCGGGGGTTCCTCCTACGAGCAGTACTTC. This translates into CASSPGGSSYEQYF.

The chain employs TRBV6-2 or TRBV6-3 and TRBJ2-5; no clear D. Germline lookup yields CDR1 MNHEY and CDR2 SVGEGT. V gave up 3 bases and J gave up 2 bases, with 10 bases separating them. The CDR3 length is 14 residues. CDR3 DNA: TGTGCCAGCAGTTATTCCTCCCCGCAAGAGACCCAGTACTTC. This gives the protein CASSYSSPQETQYF.

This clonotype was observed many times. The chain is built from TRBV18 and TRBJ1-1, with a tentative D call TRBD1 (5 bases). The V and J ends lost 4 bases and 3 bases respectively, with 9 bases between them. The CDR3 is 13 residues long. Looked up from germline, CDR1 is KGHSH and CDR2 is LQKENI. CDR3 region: CASSRQGYTEAFF. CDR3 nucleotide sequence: TGTGCCAGCTCACGTCAGGGATACACTGAAGCTTTCTTT.

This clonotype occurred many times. The CDR3 region is CSLRQGGNEQYF. The CDR3 DNA follows: TGCAGCTTACGACAGGGTGGAAACGAGCAGTACTTC. The chain couples TRBV29-1 to TRBJ2-7, with 7 bases fitting TRBD1. The CDR3 runs 12 residues. V trimming: 8 bases; J trimming: 5 bases; junction bases outside the gene matches: 9. Germline V gene lookup returns CDR1 SQVTM and CDR2 ANQGSEA.

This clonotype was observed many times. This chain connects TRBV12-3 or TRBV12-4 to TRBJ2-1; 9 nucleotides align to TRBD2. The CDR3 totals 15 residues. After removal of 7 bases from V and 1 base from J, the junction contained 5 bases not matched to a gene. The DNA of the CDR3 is TGTGCCAGCACCTATAGCGGGAGTTCCTACAATGAGCAGTTCTTC. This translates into CASTYSGSSYNEQFF.

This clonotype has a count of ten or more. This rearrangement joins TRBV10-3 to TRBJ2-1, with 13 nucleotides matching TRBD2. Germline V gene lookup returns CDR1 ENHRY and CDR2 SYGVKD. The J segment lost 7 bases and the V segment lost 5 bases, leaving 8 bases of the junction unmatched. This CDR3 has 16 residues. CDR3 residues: CAISPTSGRAGNEQFF. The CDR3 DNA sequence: TGTGCCATCAGTCCTACTAGCGGGAGGGCCGGTAATGAGCAGTTCTTC.